This entry lists 9 T cell receptor beta chains sequenced from one sample in a study of blood T cell repertoires in COVID-19. The data were produced by immunoSEQ multiplex PCR, yet TCRdb's version contains in-frame clones alone and is incomplete. The sample has roughly 99,000 clones, about 89% seen once; the top ten hold roughly 4.6%. The specimen was peripheral blood. The source is a middle-aged man with active or convalescent COVID-19.

This clone was counted only a few times. V gene TRBV7-9 combines with J gene TRBJ1-5; 10 nucleotides line up with TRBD1. This CDR3 contains 15 residues. The V gene end was trimmed by 5 bases and the J gene end by 2 bases; junction bases not matched to a gene: 3. From germline, CDR1 is SEHNR and CDR2 FQNEAQ (reference sequence). The CDR3 is CASSPGTGGNQPQHF. The DNA of the CDR3 is TGTGCCAGCAGCCCCGGGACAGGGGGCAATCAGCCCCAGCATTTT.

The J gene is TRBJ2-3, the V gene TRBV5-1, with 8 bases lining up with TRBD2. V gave up 0 bases and J gave up 2 bases; unmatched junction bases: 5. The CDR3 is 16 amino acids. CDR1 and CDR2 from the germline V gene are SGHRS and YFSETQ. CDR3 loop: CASSLAGGLVTDTQYF. As DNA, the CDR3 is TGCGCCAGCAGCTTGGCGGGGGGGTTGGTCACAGATACGCAGTATTTT.

The chain carries TRBV10-1 and TRBJ2-3; D gene uncertain. V was trimmed by 6 bases and J by 6 bases, leaving 10 bases between them. This CDR3 has 12 amino acids. The germline V gene encodes CDR1 WNHNN and CDR2 SYGVQD (reference sequence). The CDR3 protein is CASSTPGDTQYF. The CDR3, as DNA: TGCGCCAGCAGCACTCCCGGGGATACGCAGTATTTT.

This clone came up a few times. The CDR3 nucleotides are TGCGCCAGCAGCCGATCGGACAGGGCGGGGAACACTGAAGCTTTCTTT. Translating it yields CASSRSDRAGNTEAFF. This rearrangement joins TRBV4-1 to TRBJ1-1; 8 positions agree with TRBD1. There are 16 residues in the CDR3. CDR1 MGHRA and CDR2 YSYEKL come from the germline V gene. Germline trimming cut 4 bases from V and 1 base from J; bases unmatched to any gene: 8.

The chain joins TRBV3-1 (or the pseudogene TRBV3-2) to TRBJ2-7, with D perhaps TRBD2 (5 bases). CDR1 is LGHDT and CDR2 is YNNKEL in the germline V gene (reference sequence). The CDR3 loop spans 14 amino acids. V was cut by 3 bases and J by 0 bases, with 9 bases left in between. Written as DNA, the CDR3 is TGTGCCAGCAGCCAGAGGAGGAGCTCCTACGAGCAGTACTTC. It translates to CASSQRRSSYEQYF.

V is TRBV19 and J is TRBJ2-4; 9 bases agree with TRBD1. The CDR3 contains 14 residues. CDR1 and CDR2 (germline): LNHDA, SQIVND (reference sequence). The V and J ends lost 4 bases and 8 bases, in that order; junction bases with no gene match: 6. CDR3: CASSTWTGVDIQYF. The DNA of the CDR3 is TGTGCCAGTAGTACTTGGACAGGGGTCGACATTCAGTACTTC. The entire variable domain, with the rest obtained from reference TRBV19 and TRBJ2-4, is as follows: DGGITQSPKYLFRKEGQNVTLSCEQNLNHDAMYWYRQDPGQGLRLIYYSQIVNDFQKGDIAEGYSVSREKKESFPLTVTSAQKNPTAFYLCASSTWTGVDIQYFGAGTRLSVL.

The V gene is TRBV28, the J gene TRBJ2-4; D not resolved. The V end was cut by 2 bases, the J end by 7 bases, with 27 bases between. The germline gives CDR1 MDHEN, CDR2 SYDVKM. CDR3 length equals 19 residues. CDR3 sequence reads: CASSLKVGFPLDRRNIQYF. The CDR3 DNA is TGTGCCAGCAGTTTAAAAGTTGGGTTCCCCCTAGACCGAAGGAACATTCAGTACTTC. Drawing the rest from reference TRBV28 and TRBJ2-4, the complete variable domain is DVKVTQSSRYLVKRTGEKVFLECVQDMDHENMFWYRQDPGLGLRLIYFSYDVKMKEKGDIPEGYSVSREKKERFSLILESASTNQTSMYLCASSLKVGFPLDRRNIQYFGAGTRLSVL.

The chain couples TRBV6-2 or TRBV6-3 to TRBJ1-1; a possible D gene is TRBD1 (5 bases). V lost 0 bases and J 8 bases, leaving 10 bases between the germline ends. Germline loops: CDR1 MNHEY, CDR2 SVGEGT. The CDR3 totals 13 residues. CDR3 in DNA: TGTGCCAGCAGTTACTCGGGCGGGGCCGAAGCTTTCTTT. This gives the protein CASSYSGGAEAFF.

This chain connects TRBV27 to TRBJ2-1; 8 nucleotides line up with TRBD2. Germline loops: CDR1 MNHEY, CDR2 SMNVEV (reference sequence). This CDR3 has 15 residues. The trim removed 3 bases at V and 4 bases at J, leaving 5 bases unmatched. CDR3 DNA: TGTGCCAGCAGTTTCTCTAGCGGGTTTTACAATGAGCAGTTCTTC. It yields the protein CASSFSSGFYNEQFF.